These 30 T cell receptor beta chains were sequenced from one sample in a study. Each CDR3 protein gets one entry after TCRdb re-called the RT-PCR reads with MiXCR. The sample yields about 680,000 distinct CDR3 sequences, around 14% seen once. Sequenced material: memory CD4+ T cells from blood. These receptors came from a female donor in good health, serving as a healthy control.

The genes are TRBV6-5 and TRBJ1-4; D gene ambiguous. The CDR3 contains 17 residues. From germline, CDR1 is MNHEY and CDR2 SVGAGI. V lost 2 bases to trimming and J lost 0 bases, with 13 bases between them. The DNA for the CDR3 is TGTGCCAGCAGTTACACCCTATCAACCTCAACTAATGAAAAACTGTTTTTT. The encoded protein is CASSYTLSTSTNEKLFF.

This rearrangement joins TRBV6-5 to TRBJ1-3; D not resolved. CDR1 is MNHEY and CDR2 is SVGAGI in the germline V gene. The CDR3 is made up of 15 amino acids. Trimming pared 5 bases from V and 5 bases from J, leaving 16 bases between. The CDR3 spells CASSPTGSIRNTIYF. The CDR3 DNA follows: TGTGCCAGCAGTCCCACGGGATCTATTAGAAACACCATATATTTT.

This clonotype was counted many times. V is TRBV7-8 and J is TRBJ2-1, with 8 bases matching TRBD1. With V trimmed by 5 bases and J by 6 bases, 9 bases remained unmatched. CDR1 SGHVS and CDR2 FQNEAQ come from the germline V gene. This CDR3 has 15 residues. CDR3 amino acids: CASSPGQGAGNEQFF. The CDR3 bases are TGTGCCAGCAGCCCCGGACAGGGTGCGGGCAATGAGCAGTTCTTC.

This clonotype was seen more than once but under ten times. V usage is TRBV2 and J usage is TRBJ2-5, with a possible D match to TRBD2 (6 bases). In germline, CDR1 is SNHLY, CDR2 FYNNEI. V was pared by 8 bases and J by 5 bases, with 15 bases between. This CDR3 has 13 residues. The DNA of the CDR3 is TGTGCCAGCTCCAGACTAGAGGCTGAGACCCAGTACTTC. It is translated as CASSRLEAETQYF.

Many counts were recorded for this clonotype. The gene calls are TRBV12-3 or TRBV12-4 and TRBJ2-1; 11 bases map to TRBD2. Trimming cost V 10 bases and J 6 bases; bases outside gene matches: 8. CDR3 size: 14 residues. The CDR3 is CATSTSGMTNEQFF. CDR3 DNA sequence: TGTGCCACCTCGACTAGCGGGATGACCAATGAGCAGTTCTTC.

Many counts were recorded for this clonotype. V and J are TRBV2 and TRBJ1-5; tentative D call: TRBD1 (5 bases). Germline CDR1 SNHLY, CDR2 FYNNEI. Trimming removed 6 bases from V and 5 bases from J, with 14 bases in between. The CDR3 sequence is 14 residues long. CDR3 in DNA: TGTGCCAGCAGCCCGAATATGGGACATCAGCCCCAGCATTTT. It specifies CASSPNMGHQPQHF.

Notes on this clonotype: This likely comes from a read error, as the CDR3 has no conserved phenylalanine or tryptophan at its end. V gene TRBV11-2 combines with J gene TRBJ2-3, with D possibly TRBD2 on 6 matching bases. The CDR3 sequence is 15 residues long. Germline CDR1 reads SGHAT; CDR2 reads FQNNGV. Trimming removed 3 bases at V and 4 bases at J, with 14 bases between. This chain's CDR3 is CASSLKGGTADTQYL. In DNA form, the CDR3 reads TGTGCCAGCAGCTTGAAGGGAGGCACGGCAGATACGCAGTATCTT.

The sample holds a few counts of this clonotype. The rearrangement joins TRBV20-1 to TRBJ2-3, with 9 bases matching TRBD2. CDR3 length: 13 amino acids. Germline values: CDR1 DFQATT, CDR2 SNEGSKA (reference sequence). The J segment lost 7 bases and the V segment lost 6 bases, leaving 8 bases of the junction unmatched. Here the CDR3 reads CSAVTSGANTQYF. CDR3 coding DNA: TGCAGTGCCGTGACTAGCGGCGCGAATACGCAGTATTTT.

The chain uses TRBV4-3 and TRBJ1-5; D unresolved. V was trimmed by 3 bases and J by 4 bases, leaving 7 bases between them. Germline V gene lookup returns CDR1 LGHNA and CDR2 YSLEER. The CDR3 covers 13 residues. The CDR3 DNA reads as TGCGCCAGCAGCCAGATGCGGAATCAGCCCCAGCATTTT. As protein: CASSQMRNQPQHF.

The J gene is TRBJ2-1, the V gene TRBV5-1, with D possibly being TRBD1 or TRBD2 (5 bases each). Germline-derived CDR1 and CDR2 are SGHRS and YFSETQ. V was pared by 4 bases and J by 0 bases, with 17 bases between. This CDR3 has 17 residues. DNA for the CDR3: TGCGCCAGCAGCCCGGGGACCGGCATGAGCTCCTACAATGAGCAGTTCTTC. It yields the protein CASSPGTGMSSYNEQFF.

The sample holds a few counts of this clonotype. The V call is TRBV3-1, the J call TRBJ2-1; TRBD1 matches 8 bases. Germline trimming cut 1 base from V and 9 bases from J; bases unmatched to any gene: 5. Looked up from germline, CDR1 is LGHDT and CDR2 is YNNKEL (reference sequence). CDR3 length: 14 residues. CDR3 bases: TGTGCCAGCAGCCAAGGACAGGGGTTCAGTGAGCAGTTCTTC. Translated: CASSQGQGFSEQFF.

The V and J genes are TRBV5-1 and TRBJ1-4; TRBD1 matches 10 bases. Trimming cost V 3 bases and J 8 bases; bases outside gene matches: 7. The CDR3 is 15 residues long. CDR1 is SGHRS and CDR2 is YFSETQ in the germline V gene. The CDR3 loop reads CASSSAGTGEEKLFF. In DNA, the CDR3 is TGCGCCAGCAGCTCGGCCGGGACAGGGGAAGAAAAACTGTTTTTT.

J is TRBJ2-3 and V is TRBV14, with D uncertain. V was shortened by 2 bases and J by 3 bases, with 12 bases between the two germline ends. This CDR3 is built from 15 residues. CDR1 SGHDN and CDR2 FVKESK come from the germline V gene. The CDR3 reads CASSQLGLGTDTQYF. The CDR3, as DNA: TGTGCCAGCAGCCAACTCGGGCTAGGTACAGATACGCAGTATTTT.

This clonotype has ten or more counts. The chain has TRBV12-3 or TRBV12-4 and TRBJ1-5; perhaps TRBD1 as D (6 bases). The length of the CDR3 is 17 residues. V dropped 6 bases and J dropped 3 bases, with 21 bases sitting between them. CDR3 nucleotide sequence: TGTGCCAGCAGCCCCGGGGGCTCATCAGCTAACAATCAGCCCCAGCATTTT. It yields the protein CASSPGGSSANNQPQHF.

This clonotype has more than one count but fewer than ten. The chain links TRBV5-1 to TRBJ2-3, with 7 nucleotides matching TRBD1. Germline assignment: CDR1 SGHRS and CDR2 YFSETQ. With 0 bases clipped from V and 2 bases from J, the junction kept 6 bases outside the gene matches. This CDR3 has 16 amino acids. The CDR3 reads CASSLGTGTDTDTQYF. The CDR3 nucleotides read TGCGCCAGCAGCTTGGGTACCGGGACAGACACAGATACGCAGTATTTT.

The table lists this clonotype with many counts. J is TRBJ2-2 and V is TRBV5-1, with a tentative D call TRBD2 (5 bases). The CDR3 loop spans 15 amino acids. Germline V gene sequence: CDR1 SGHRS, CDR2 YFSETQ. V was clipped by 2 bases and J by 2 bases, with 10 bases between them. Here the CDR3 DNA reads TGCGCCAGCAGCTTTGGGGAGCTAAACACCGGGGAGCTGTTTTTT. This sequence encodes CASSFGELNTGELFF. The variable domain in full, completed from reference TRBV5-1 and TRBJ2-2, reads KAGVTQTPRYLIKTRGQQVTLSCSPISGHRSVSWYQQTPGQGLQFLFEYFSETQRNKGNFPGRFSGRQFSNSRSEMNVSTLELGDSALYLCASSFGELNTGELFFGEGSRLTVL.

This clonotype was found a few times. The V call is TRBV20-1, the J call TRBJ1-1; 7 bases are a match to TRBD1. From germline, CDR1 is DFQATT and CDR2 SNEGSKA (reference sequence). Unmatched junction bases numbered 5, after V lost 7 bases and J lost 3 bases. CDR3 length: 12 residues. The CDR3 nucleotides are TGCAGTGAAGACAGGGCGGACACTGAAGCTTTCTTT. It is translated as CSEDRADTEAFF.

There are many counts of this clonotype. V gene TRBV5-6 combines with J gene TRBJ2-1, with TRBD2 matching over 11 bases. Germline CDR1 SGHDT, CDR2 YYEEEE. The CDR3 runs to 18 residues. With 5 bases clipped from V and 6 bases from J, the junction kept 16 bases outside the gene matches. The CDR3 coding sequence is TGTGCCAGCAGATCCGCCGTCAGATCTAGCGGGAGGACCAATGAGCAGTTCTTC. The encoded protein is CASRSAVRSSGRTNEQFF.

This clonotype came up many times. The J gene is TRBJ2-7, the V gene TRBV20-1, with TRBD2 matching 12 bases. The trim removed 3 bases at V and 7 bases at J, leaving 7 bases unmatched. The germline gives CDR1 DFQATT, CDR2 SNEGSKA (reference sequence). The CDR3 has 14 amino acids. The CDR3: CSASLAGGPGEQYF. CDR3 nucleotide sequence: TGCAGTGCTAGTCTAGCGGGAGGGCCGGGTGAGCAGTACTTC.

This clonotype was detected once. A much larger clone differs from this one at a single base, so this may be a read error. This chain connects TRBV9 to TRBJ2-1, with TRBD2 as a possible D gene (6 bases). The CDR3 is made up of 16 amino acids. Germline V gives CDR1 SGDLS, CDR2 YYNGEE. V was clipped by 0 bases and J by 9 bases, with 19 bases between them. Here the CDR3 reads CASSVGGTCQEGEQFF. CDR3 DNA: TGTGCCAGCAGCGTAGGTGGGACTTGCCAGGAGGGTGAGCAGTTCTTC.

This clonotype has more than one count but fewer than ten. The chain employs TRBV7-3 and TRBJ2-1; TRBD2 matches at 8 bases. Trimming at V came to 4 bases and at J to 7 bases, leaving 6 bases not matched to a gene. There are 14 residues in the CDR3. CDR1 and CDR2 (germline): SGHTA, FQGTGA. CDR3 residues: CASSSRRGGNEQFF. The CDR3 DNA reads as TGTGCCAGCAGCTCACGACGGGGGGGTAATGAGCAGTTCTTC.

V is TRBV12-3 or TRBV12-4 and J is TRBJ1-5; 7 bases align to TRBD1. This CDR3 region has 15 residues. V lost 5 bases to trimming and J lost 9 bases; unmatched junction nucleotides: 13. The CDR3 DNA follows: TGTGCCAGCAGTACTCACAGGGGATCTTTAATGCCCCAGCATTTT. Protein product: CASSTHRGSLMPQHF.

The sample holds a few counts of this clonotype. The CDR3: CSAIAGGPYNEQFF. In DNA, the CDR3 is TGCAGTGCCATAGCGGGAGGCCCCTACAATGAGCAGTTCTTC. The chain links TRBV20-1 to TRBJ2-1, with 10 nucleotides matching TRBD2. The CDR3 covers 14 residues. The V and J ends lost 6 bases and 2 bases, in that order; junction bases with no gene match: 4. From germline, CDR1 is DFQATT and CDR2 SNEGSKA (reference sequence).

For the CDR3, the DNA is TGTGCCAGCAGTGGGGAAGGTACCACTGAAGCTTTCTTT. Its protein product is CASSGEGTTEAFF. The chain links TRBV2 to TRBJ1-1; D is uncertain. The CDR3 runs 13 residues. Germline CDR1 reads SNHLY; CDR2 reads FYNNEI. The ends were cut back, 4 bases at V and 4 bases at J, with 10 bases in the middle.

The chain joins TRBV19 to TRBJ1-2; D possibly corresponds to TRBD1 (6 bases). V gave up 4 bases and J gave up 8 bases, with 32 bases separating them. The germline CDR1 and CDR2 sequences are LNHDA and SQIVND (reference sequence). The CDR3 runs to 19 residues. The CDR3, as DNA: TGTGCCAGTAGTAGGAGGGCGGAGGACACCGGGACATCCTTCAAGGGCTACACCTTC. It specifies CASSRRAEDTGTSFKGYTF.

This chain links TRBV11-2 with TRBJ2-1, with 13 positions matching TRBD2. Germline V lookup: CDR1 SGHAT, CDR2 FQNNGV. Trimming took 1 base from V and 8 from J; bases not matched to a gene: 5. This CDR3 comprises 16 residues. The chain's CDR3 is CASSLALAGGTHEQFF. The CDR3 nucleotides are TGTGCCAGCAGCTTAGCACTAGCGGGAGGGACCCATGAGCAGTTCTTC.

The sample holds a few counts of this clonotype. This chain joins TRBV29-1 and TRBJ1-1, with D maybe TRBD1 (5 bases). Trimming took 3 bases from V and 7 from J, leaving 12 bases between them. CDR3 length: 12 residues. Germline loops: CDR1 SQVTM, CDR2 ANQGSEA. CDR3 protein: CSVETGGSEAFF. CDR3 in DNA: TGCAGCGTTGAGACGGGGGGGAGTGAAGCTTTCTTT.

This clonotype was seen a handful of times. The CDR3 sequence is CASRETRRELFF. The DNA of the CDR3 is TGTGCCAGCAGGGAAACGAGAAGGGAGCTGTTTTTT. The chain carries TRBV6-2 or TRBV6-3 and TRBJ2-2; no clear D. Germline CDR1 reads MNHEY; CDR2 reads SVGEGT. The V gene lost 6 bases and the J gene lost 9 bases, with 11 bases spanning the gap. The CDR3 is 12 residues long.

This clonotype was counted only a few times. V gene TRBV7-2 combines with J gene TRBJ1-1, with 7 bases aligning to TRBD1. The junction had 4 bases not matched to a gene; V was cut back by 1 base and J by 8 bases. This CDR3 is 13 amino acids long. From germline, CDR1 is SGHTA and CDR2 FQGNSA. The CDR3 DNA reads TGTGCCAGCAGCTTAGTCCGACAGGGCGAAGCTTTCTTT. Translating gives CASSLVRQGEAFF.

The chain uses TRBV5-4 and TRBJ2-4; TRBD1 matches at 10 bases. The CDR3 runs to 15 residues. Per the germline V gene, CDR1 is SGHNT and CDR2 is YYREEE (reference sequence). J gave up 8 bases and V 0 bases, and 5 bases lay outside the gene matches. The chain's CDR3 is CASSLDPGQGYIQYF. The DNA for the CDR3 is TGTGCCAGCAGCTTGGACCCGGGACAGGGGTACATTCAGTACTTC.